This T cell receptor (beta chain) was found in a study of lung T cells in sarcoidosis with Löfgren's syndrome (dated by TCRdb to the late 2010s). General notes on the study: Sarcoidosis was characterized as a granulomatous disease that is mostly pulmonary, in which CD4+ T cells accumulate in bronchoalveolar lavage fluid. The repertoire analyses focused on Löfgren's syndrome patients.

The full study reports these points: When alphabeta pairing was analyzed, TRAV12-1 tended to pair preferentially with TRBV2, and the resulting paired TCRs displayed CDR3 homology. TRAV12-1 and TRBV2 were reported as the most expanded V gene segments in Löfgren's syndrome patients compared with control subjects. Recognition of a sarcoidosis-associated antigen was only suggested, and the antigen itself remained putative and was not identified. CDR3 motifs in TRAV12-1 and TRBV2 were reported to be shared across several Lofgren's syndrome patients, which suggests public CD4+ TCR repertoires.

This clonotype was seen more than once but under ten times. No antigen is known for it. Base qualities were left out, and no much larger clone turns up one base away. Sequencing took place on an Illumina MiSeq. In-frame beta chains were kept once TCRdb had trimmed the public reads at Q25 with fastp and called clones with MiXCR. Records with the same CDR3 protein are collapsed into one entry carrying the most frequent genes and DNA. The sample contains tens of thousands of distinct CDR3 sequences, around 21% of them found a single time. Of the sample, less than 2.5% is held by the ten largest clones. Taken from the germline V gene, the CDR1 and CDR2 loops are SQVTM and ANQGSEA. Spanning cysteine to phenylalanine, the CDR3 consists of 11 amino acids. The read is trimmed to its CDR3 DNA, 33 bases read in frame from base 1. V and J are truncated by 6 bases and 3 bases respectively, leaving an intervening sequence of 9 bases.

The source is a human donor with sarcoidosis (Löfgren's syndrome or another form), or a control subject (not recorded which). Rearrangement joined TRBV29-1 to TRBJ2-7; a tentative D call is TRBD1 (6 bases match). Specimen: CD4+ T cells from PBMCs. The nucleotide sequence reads TGCAGCGTCACGGACAGCTACGAGCAGTACTTC. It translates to CSVTDSYEQYF.